Listed below are T cell receptor beta chains from one sample, sequenced in a study of breast tumors, draining lymph nodes, adjacent tissues. TCRdb itself ran the multiplex PCR reads through MiXCR, one entry per CDR3 protein. This table has approximately 180,000 distinct CDR3 sequences, 30% to 40% appearing once. The sample comprised axillary lymph node tissue. The receptors were sampled from a female donor with breast cancer. Some clones in this sample may be carry-over from other donors' samples. Each CDR3 is given without its conserved first and last residue.

TRBJ1-5 TRBV12-3/TRBV12-4 ASRWTSVGSEH
TRBJ2-7 TRBV6-6 ASSYLEGLAGKDEQY
TRBJ2-3 TRBV5-1 ASSLAGERADTQY
TRBJ2-7 TRBV6-1 ASSRGSYEQY
TRBJ1-5 TRBV10-1 ASSESRNQPQH
TRBJ1-4 TRBV5-5 ASRDRTGVNEKLF
TRBJ1-2 TRBV6-5 ASLTAGAGYT
TRBJ2-1 TRBV6-5 ASSYSAGAPEQF
TRBJ2-2 TRBV28 ASSLSPLGQGLRTGELF
TRBJ1-1 TRBV7-9 ASSPDAVDTEAF
TRBJ2-3 TRBV7-8 ASSQIGALSTDTQY
TRBJ1-6 TRBV2 ASSDRSGGHSPLH
TRBJ2-1 TRBV7-3 ASSPLGKGYNEQF
TRBJ1-4 TRBV15 ATSKLRGAPGNEKLF
TRBJ2-1 TRBV12-3/TRBV12-4 ASSFARSGRLF
TRBJ1-1 TRBV5-1 ASRFGQLMNTKAF
TRBJ1-2 TRBV6-5 ASRTGPQVGYGYT
TRBJ1-1 TRBV29-1 SVDRNTEAF
TRBJ2-3 TRBV7-2 ASSYLGLAGGGTQY
TRBJ1-6 TRBV2 ASIEGIGSPLH
TRBJ2-3 TRBV19 ASSMGQEVTQY
TRBJ2-7 TRBV7-7 ASSLRGGGEYEQY
TRBJ2-7 TRBV6-2/TRBV6-3 ASERTSGTFYEQY
TRBJ2-1 TRBV20-1 SAWAGTSGTNEQF
TRBJ2-5 TRBV9 ASSLKGETQY
TRBJ2-3 TRBV7-2 ASSTRLARVDTQY
TRBJ1-6 TRBV28 ASSFFVALSSYNSPLH
TRBJ2-4 TRBV30 AWSVGAKNIQY
TRBJ1-3 TRBV20-1 SASQGLSGNTIY
TRBJ1-4 TRBV5-4 ASSLAGRATNEKLL
TRBJ2-7 TRBV7-2 ASSTLAGVGEQY
TRBJ1-2 TRBV7-2 ASSEGFPYGYT
TRBJ1-2 TRBV6-5 ASRRYGQLEGYT
TRBJ1-5 TRBV6-5 ASGHRRSAYSNQPQH
TRBJ2-3 TRBV6-1 ASREIAGLGGTDTQY
TRBJ2-1 TRBV7-3 ASSSGGGAYNEQF
TRBJ2-2 TRBV6-2/TRBV6-3 ATLRGNTGELF
TRBJ2-5 TRBV30 ALTQGLAVQETQY
TRBJ2-5 TRBV7-3 ASSRERGASETQY
TRBJ1-6 TRBV5-4 ASSLVGPPTKLH
TRBJ2-3 TRBV20-1 SATDRPPTDTQY
TRBJ1-4 TRBV7-2 ASSIGGARALLF
TRBJ1-1 TRBV5-6 ASSPGQWNTEAF
TRBJ2-5 TRBV15 ATSRDRGGGQTQY
TRBJ2-5 TRBV7-6 ASSLGGTRDQY
TRBJ2-1 TRBV20-1 SALSGTSYNEQF
TRBJ2-7 TRBV27 ASRFGPDRAGSKEQY
TRBJ1-2 TRBV9 ASSLTGALQPPFPYGYT
TRBJ1-4 TRBV6-6 ASSHPTGSEKLF